Here is one T cell receptor beta chain with its context. Its specificity is not known. The data originate from a study of post-analysis software for immune sequencing data. General observations from the study: Patients had higher frequencies than controls of about five TRBV segments, including TRBV5-6, TRBV5-1 and TRBV20-1.

Included in the TCR beta cDNA libraries were unique molecular identifiers. TCRdb processed the PCR reads anew with MiXCR; each CDR3 protein has one entry. Here the sample spans hundreds of thousands of distinct CDR3 sequences, around 50% being singletons. V lost 0 bases to trimming and J lost 2 bases; unmatched junction nucleotides: 5. The CDR3 has 16 amino acids. Germline V gene sequence: CDR1 GTSNPN, CDR2 SVGIG (reference sequence). The sample taken for sequencing was blood. The clonotype was recovered from a girl aged 10 to 17 with multiple sclerosis. This chain connects TRBV30 to TRBJ2-7; TRBD2 matches at 12 bases. DNA for the CDR3: TGTGCCTGGAGTGTAGGGCGGACTAGCGGGACCTACGAGCAGTACTTC. This codes for CAWSVGRTSGTYEQYF.